This TCR beta chain comes out of a study of control samples from healthy donors and cancer patients. CDR1 is MDHEN and CDR2 is SYDVKM in the germline V gene. The CDR3 extends over 15 amino acids. With V trimmed by 1 base and J by 7 bases, 6 bases remained unmatched. Repertoires were generated with immunoSEQ multiplex PCR, while TCRdb's copy carries only in-frame clones and drops some. The sample has under 85,000 clones; 90% to 95% are singletons. Input material: PBMCs. The J gene is TRBJ1-5, the V gene TRBV28; 8 nucleotides match TRBD1. This sequence originates from a woman in her thirties or forties with lung cancer. The CDR3 reads CASSLSDRVWQPQHF. The DNA of the CDR3 is TGTGCCAGCAGTTTATCGGACAGGGTGTGGCAGCCCCAGCATTTT.